The rows below give T cell receptor beta chains drawn from one sample of a study of CD8 T cells in Susac syndrome. TCRdb re-derived calls from the immunoSEQ multiplex PCR reads in MiXCR, one entry per CDR3 protein. The sample gives some 240,000 distinct CDR3 sequences, about 95% of which show up once; approximately 0.094% is in the top ten. The sample was CD4+ T cells from PBMCs. The receptor source for this set is a human donor with Susac syndrome. Each CDR3 is given with its conserved first and last residue. The D gene is left open where the match is weak. The size entry is marked missing in some rows and otherwise reads once, few, many or a size class.

J: TRBJ2-4
V: TRBV29-1
size: -
D: -
CDR3: CSVGPTIAKNIQYF
DNA: TGCAGCGTTGGCCCGACAATAGCCAAAAACATTCAGTACTTC

J: TRBJ2-1
V: TRBV5-1
size: -
D: TRBD2
CDR3: CASSLIRTSGSNEQFF
DNA: TGCGCCAGCAGCCTGATAAGGACTAGCGGGTCGAATGAGCAGTTCTTC

J: TRBJ2-3
V: TRBV2
size: -
D: TRBD2
CDR3: CASSELAGASTDTQYF
DNA: TGTGCCAGCAGTGAACTCGCGGGAGCTAGCACAGATACGCAGTATTTT

J: TRBJ2-2
V: TRBV3-1
size: -
D: -
CDR3: CASKRPNTGELFF
DNA: TGTGCCAGCAAACGACCGAACACCGGGGAGCTGTTTTTT

J: TRBJ2-5
V: TRBV30
size: -
D: -
CDR3: CAWTSGSRETQYF
DNA: TGTGCCTGGACAAGTGGTTCGAGGGAGACCCAGTACTTC

J: TRBJ2-1
V: TRBV5-4
size: -
D: -
CDR3: CASSLGRVYNEQFF
DNA: TGTGCCAGCAGCTTGGGCAGGGTATACAATGAGCAGTTCTTC

J: TRBJ1-2
V: TRBV6-5
size: -
D: TRBD1
CDR3: CASYDGTGGYGYTF
DNA: TGTGCCAGCTACGACGGGACAGGGGGCTACGGCTACACCTTC

J: TRBJ2-1
V: TRBV30
size: -
D: -
CDR3: CAWNSGYNEQFF
DNA: TGTGCCTGGAATAGCGGATACAATGAGCAGTTCTTC

J: TRBJ2-3
V: TRBV20-1
size: -
D: -
CDR3: CSARKTDTQYF
DNA: TGCAGTGCCCGGAAGACAGATACGCAGTATTTT

J: TRBJ2-1
V: TRBV20-1
size: -
D: -
CDR3: CSARALYPSNEQFF
DNA: TGCAGTGCTAGAGCCCTCTACCCGTCGAATGAGCAGTTCTTC

J: TRBJ1-4
V: TRBV7-9
size: -
D: TRBD1
CDR3: CASSLSTGTGVEKLFF
DNA: TGTGCCAGCAGCTTATCCACAGGGACAGGGGTTGAAAAACTGTTTTTT

J: TRBJ2-3
V: TRBV24-1
size: -
D: -
CDR3: CATSDLQDTQYF
DNA: TGTGCCACCAGTGATTTGCAGGATACGCAGTATTTT

J: TRBJ1-5
V: TRBV20-1
size: -
D: -
CDR3: CSASLAGFGYQPQHF
DNA: TGCAGTGCTAGTCTGGCCGGGTTTGGGTACCAGCCCCAGCATTTT

J: TRBJ2-1
V: TRBV30
size: once
D: -
CDR3: CAWSRAVYPGPYNEQFF
DNA: TGTGCCTGGAGTAGGGCCGTCTACCCAGGCCCCTACAATGAGCAGTTCTTC

J: TRBJ2-7
V: TRBV28
size: -
D: TRBD1
CDR3: CASIPWGTGTYEQYF
DNA: TGTGCCAGCATCCCTTGGGGGACAGGGACCTACGAGCAGTACTTC

J: TRBJ2-7
V: TRBV29-1
size: few
D: -
CDR3: CSVVGTYEQYF
DNA: TGCAGCGTTGTTGGGACCTACGAGCAGTACTTC

J: TRBJ2-5
V: TRBV2
size: once
D: -
CDR3: CASSVLFRETQYF
DNA: TGTGCCAGCAGTGTTCTGTTTCGGGAGACCCAGTACTTC

J: TRBJ1-2
V: TRBV20-1
size: -
D: -
CDR3: CSARISGGAYGYTF
DNA: TGCAGTGCTAGAATATCCGGGGGCGCCTATGGCTACACCTTC

J: TRBJ2-3
V: TRBV29-1
size: -
D: -
CDR3: CSVLVNTQYF
DNA: TGCAGCGTTTTAGTTAATACGCAGTATTTT

J: TRBJ2-1
V: TRBV7-9
size: -
D: -
CDR3: CASSLAGASNEQFF
DNA: TGTGCCAGCAGCTTAGCGGGAGCCTCCAATGAGCAGTTCTTC